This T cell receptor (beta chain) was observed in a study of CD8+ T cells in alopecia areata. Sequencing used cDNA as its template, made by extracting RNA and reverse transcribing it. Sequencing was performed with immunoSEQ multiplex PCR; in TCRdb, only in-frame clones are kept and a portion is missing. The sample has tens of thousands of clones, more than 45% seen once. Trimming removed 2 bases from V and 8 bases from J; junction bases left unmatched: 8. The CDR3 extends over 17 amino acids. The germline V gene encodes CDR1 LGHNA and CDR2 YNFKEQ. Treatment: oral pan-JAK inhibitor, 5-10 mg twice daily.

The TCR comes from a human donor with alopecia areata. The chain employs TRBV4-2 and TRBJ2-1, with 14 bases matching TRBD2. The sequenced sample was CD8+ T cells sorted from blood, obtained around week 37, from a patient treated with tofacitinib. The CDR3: CASSQRTSGGPDYEQFF. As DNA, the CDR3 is TGTGCCAGCAGCCAACGGACTAGCGGGGGGCCTGATTATGAGCAGTTCTTC.